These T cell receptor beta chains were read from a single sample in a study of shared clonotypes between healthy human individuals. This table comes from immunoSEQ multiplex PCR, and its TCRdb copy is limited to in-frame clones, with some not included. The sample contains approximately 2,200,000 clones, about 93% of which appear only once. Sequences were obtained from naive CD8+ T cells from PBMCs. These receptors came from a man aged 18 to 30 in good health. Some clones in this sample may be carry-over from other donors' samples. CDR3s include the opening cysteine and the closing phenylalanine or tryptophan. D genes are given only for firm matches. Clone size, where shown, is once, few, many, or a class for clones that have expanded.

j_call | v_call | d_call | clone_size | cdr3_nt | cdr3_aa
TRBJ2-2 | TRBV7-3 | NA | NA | TGTGCCAGCAGCCCAACAGGTTCCGGGGAGCTGTTTTTT | CASSPTGSGELFF
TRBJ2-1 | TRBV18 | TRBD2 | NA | TGTGCCAGCTCACCGATAGGACTAGCGGGAGAGGGATCCTACAATGAGCAGTTCTTC | CASSPIGLAGEGSYNEQFF
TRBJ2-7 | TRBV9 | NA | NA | TGTGCCAGCAGCGTAGGGAGGTCCGCCTACGAGCAGTACTTC | CASSVGRSAYEQYF
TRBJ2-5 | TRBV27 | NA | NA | TGTGCCAGCAAACGGACGAACCAAGAGACCCAGTACTTC | CASKRTNQETQYF
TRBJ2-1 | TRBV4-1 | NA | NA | TGCGCCAGCAGCCCCTTAGCCGCAAAGGAGCAGTTCTTC | CASSPLAAKEQFF
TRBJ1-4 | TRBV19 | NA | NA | TGTGCCAGTAGCCTCTACACTGAAAAACTGTTTTTT | CASSLYTEKLFF
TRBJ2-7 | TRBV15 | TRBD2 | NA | TGTGCCACCAGCAATAGCGGGTTACACTACGAGCAGTACTTC | CATSNSGLHYEQYF
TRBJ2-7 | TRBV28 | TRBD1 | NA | TGTGCCAGCAGTTTCCCTCGGACAGGGGTTCGCGAGCAGTACTTC | CASSFPRTGVREQYF
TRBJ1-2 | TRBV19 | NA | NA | TGTGCCAGTCACGGTGACAGCCTCCTCGCCTCCCTCTTC | CASHGDSLLASLF
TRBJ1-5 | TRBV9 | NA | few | TGTGCCAGCAGGAGACATAGCAATCAGCCCCAGCATTTT | CASRRHSNQPQHF
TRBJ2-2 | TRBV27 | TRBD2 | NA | TGTGCCGTCGTCGGGGGGGTGACCGGGGAGCTGTTTTTT | CAVVGGVTGELFF
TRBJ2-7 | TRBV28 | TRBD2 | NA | TGTGCCAGCAGCTTAGCGGGAGGGTCCTACGAGCAGTACTTC | CASSLAGGSYEQYF
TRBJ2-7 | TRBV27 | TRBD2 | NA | TGTGCCAGCAGTTTAATGCTAGCGGGAGTACCGGACGAGCAGTACTTC | CASSLMLAGVPDEQYF
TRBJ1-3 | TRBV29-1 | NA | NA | TGCAGCGTTGCGGCGTCCGGTTCGGGAAACACCATATATTTT | CSVAASGSGNTIYF
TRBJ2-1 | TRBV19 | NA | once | TGTGCCAGTAGTCCCAAGGAGATCATGGGGTTCAATGAGCAGTTCTTC | CASSPKEIMGFNEQFF
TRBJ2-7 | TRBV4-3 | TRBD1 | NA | TGCGCCAGCAGCCAAGGAACCGGGACAGCGTCAGGTCGCGAGCAGTACTTC | CASSQGTGTASGREQYF
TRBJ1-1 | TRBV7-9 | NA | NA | TGTGCCAGCAGCTTACTGGAGAACACTGAAGCTTTCTTT | CASSLLENTEAFF
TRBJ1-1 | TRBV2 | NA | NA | TGTGCCAGCACCGCTTGGGACGGGACTGAAGCTTTCTTT | CASTAWDGTEAFF
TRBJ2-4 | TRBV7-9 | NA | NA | TGTGCCAGCAGCTTATATGAGGGGACTGTCACCAAAAACATTCAGTACTTC | CASSLYEGTVTKNIQYF
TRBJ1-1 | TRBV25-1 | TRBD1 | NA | TGTGCCAGCCGCGGACAGGGGGCGGAAGCTTTCTTT | CASRGQGAEAFF
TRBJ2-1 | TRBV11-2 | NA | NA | TGTGCCAGCAGCTTAACTGCGACAGTGAGCTCCTACAATGAGCAGTTCTTC | CASSLTATVSSYNEQFF
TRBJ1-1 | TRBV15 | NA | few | TGTGCCACCAGCCCGGGACCCTTCAACACTGAAGCTTTCTTT | CATSPGPFNTEAFF
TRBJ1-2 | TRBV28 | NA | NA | TGTGCCACCGGCCAGGGCAGTTACTATGGCTACACCTTC | CATGQGSYYGYTF
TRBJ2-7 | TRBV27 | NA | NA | TGTGCCAGCAGTTTCTATCCTGGCTACGAGCAGTACTTC | CASSFYPGYEQYF
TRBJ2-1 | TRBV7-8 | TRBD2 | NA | TGTGCCAGCAGCTTAGCGGGGAGCGGGATCTACAATGAGCAGTTCTTC | CASSLAGSGIYNEQFF